This T cell receptor (beta chain) was documented in a study of regulatory T cells. Study-level points and caveats: Hydrophobic residues at CDR3 positions 6 and 7 were enriched in conventional CD4+ T cells of CD3G-deficient patients.

Of note for this clone: Antigen: not known.

The PCR used 52 TRBV and 13 TRBJ primers. This table comes from immunoSEQ multiplex PCR, and its TCRdb copy is limited to in-frame clones, with some not included. The sample lists about 35,000 clones, around nine tenths occurring once. V lost 10 bases, J lost 10 bases, and 13 bases stayed unmatched. The CDR3 runs 14 residues. Germline CDR1 MDHEN, CDR2 SYDVKM. Every patient with CD3G deficiency had evidence of autoimmunity. Regulatory (CD25-high CD127-low) and conventional (CD25-low CD127-high) CD4+ T cells were sorted separately. The sequenced sample consisted of conventional CD4+ T cells sorted from blood. This clonotype originated in a person in their late teens or twenties with CD3G deficiency. This chain links TRBV28 with TRBJ2-1; 10 bases line up with TRBD1. The CDR3 bases are TGTGCCACCTCTTTATGGACAGGGGGTCGGGAGCAGTTCTTC. Translating it yields CATSLWTGGREQFF.